This T cell receptor (beta chain) was observed in a study of neurological immune-mediated disorders. Study-level findings and limits: HTLV-1-associated myelopathy had the most TCR clonal expansion, and multiple sclerosis had the least, less than healthy controls. The phylogenetic placement of 18 of 34 multiple sclerosis patients' repertoires in one related-CDR3 cluster constitutes a possible signature.

The CDR3 has 14 residues. Trimming pared 8 bases from V and 7 bases from J, leaving 18 bases between. Germline-derived CDR1 and CDR2 are WNHNN and SYGVQD (reference sequence). TCRdb itself ran the 5' RACE reads through MiXCR, one entry per CDR3 protein. Here the sample spans tens of thousands of distinct CDR3 sequences, around 2.3% being singletons. This clonotype was observed at least ten times. The antigen remains unidentified. Libraries used 2 million unsorted PBMCs kept frozen in RNAlater. The chain carries TRBV10-1 and TRBJ2-4, with D maybe TRBD1 (6 bases). The specimen was PBMCs. This TCR derives from a man aged 50-59 years with multiple sclerosis. This CDR3 reads CASGPEGVGNIQYF. The CDR3 nucleotides read TGCGCCAGCGGCCCAGAGGGGGTAGGGAACATTCAGTACTTC.